What follows are 22 T cell receptor beta chains derived from one specimen sequenced in a study of blood T cell repertoires in COVID-19. The protocol was immunoSEQ multiplex PCR, while the TCRdb copy is restricted to in-frame clones and leaves out a portion. The table shows tens of thousands of clones, with about three quarters occurring only once. Sequenced input: peripheral blood. Receptor source: a man under 40 with COVID-19, enrolled during active disease.

The chain recombines TRBV6-6 with TRBJ1-1, with D perhaps TRBD1 (6 bases). Trimming shortened V by 5 bases and J by 6 bases, and 28 bases separated the two germline ends. Germline CDR1 and CDR2: MNHNY and SVGAGI (reference sequence). CDR3 length: 18 residues. CDR3 in amino acids: CASSHLSAIGGGRPEAFF. The DNA of the CDR3 is TGTGCCAGCAGTCACCTCTCCGCAATCGGCGGGGGCAGGCCTGAAGCTTTCTTT.

The chain joins TRBV6-2 or TRBV6-3 to TRBJ1-3, with 9 bases identical to TRBD1. This CDR3 is built from 16 residues. From germline, CDR1 is MNHEY and CDR2 SVGEGT. Losses at the gene ends were 6 bases for V and 4 bases for J; bases not matched to a gene: 10. The CDR3 here is CASSPTGTGKGNTIYF. CDR3 nucleotides: TGTGCCAGCAGCCCCACCGGGACAGGGAAAGGAAACACCATATATTTT.

The V gene is TRBV7-3, the J gene TRBJ2-5, with TRBD2 matching 7 bases. The CDR3 runs 13 residues. Germline assignment: CDR1 SGHTA and CDR2 FQGTGA. The trim removed 5 bases at V and 3 bases at J, leaving 3 bases unmatched. The CDR3 nucleotides are TGTGCCAGCAGCCGGGGGGTTGAAGAGACCCAGTACTTC. Protein sequence: CASSRGVEETQYF.

V and J are TRBV5-1 and TRBJ2-1; D is possibly TRBD1 (5 bases). There are 14 residues in the CDR3. V gave up 1 base and J gave up 8 bases, with 13 bases separating them. Per the germline V gene, CDR1 is SGHRS and CDR2 is YFSETQ. The CDR3, as DNA: TGCGCCAGCAGCTTGACCCAGGGTGCAGATGAGCAGTTCTTC. This sequence encodes CASSLTQGADEQFF.

The rearrangement uses TRBV29-1 and TRBJ2-1; D perhaps matches TRBD1 (7 bases). The V end lost 7 bases, the J end lost 5 bases, and 12 bases lay between the germline ends. The CDR3 runs to 12 residues. Looked up from germline, CDR1 is SQVTM and CDR2 is ANQGSEA. Here the CDR3 reads CSGGTADNEQFF. The CDR3 DNA reads as TGCAGCGGCGGGACAGCTGACAATGAGCAGTTCTTC.

The CDR3 DNA is TGTGCCAGCAGACACTACTCTGGAAACACCATATATTTT. It translates to CASRHYSGNTIYF. The chain combines TRBV5-6 with TRBJ1-3; D is ambiguous. V was clipped by 5 bases and J by 0 bases, with 6 bases between them. The CDR3 sequence is 13 residues long. Looked up from germline, CDR1 is SGHDT and CDR2 is YYEEEE.

This clone was recorded once. The V call is TRBV5-6, the J call TRBJ2-3, with 7 bases fitting TRBD1. CDR1 is SGHDT and CDR2 is YYEEEE in the germline V gene. The CDR3 spans 15 residues. The V segment lost 5 bases and the J segment 2 bases; nucleotides outside the gene matches: 8. The CDR3 DNA reads as TGTGCCAGCAGTCGCGGACAGGACCTCACAGATACGCAGTATTTT. Translation: CASSRGQDLTDTQYF.

This clone was picked up a small number of times. This chain uses TRBV7-2 with TRBJ2-3, with 11 nucleotides matching TRBD2. Trimming removed 3 bases from V and 4 bases from J; junction bases left unmatched: 6. The CDR3 extends over 16 amino acids. In germline, CDR1 is SGHTA, CDR2 FQGNSA. CDR3 in DNA: TGTGCCAGCAGCTTTAGTAGCGGGGGGGGTTCAGATACGCAGTATTTT. Translation gives CASSFSSGGGSDTQYF.

The rearrangement links TRBV6-5 to TRBJ2-3; 7 bases map to TRBD2. V lost 4 bases, J lost 2 bases, and 3 bases stayed unmatched. Germline loops: CDR1 MNHEY, CDR2 SVGAGI. This CDR3 has 14 amino acids. CDR3 amino acids: CASSWGGSTDTQYF. DNA for the CDR3: TGTGCCAGCAGTTGGGGGGGATCCACAGATACGCAGTATTTT.

The chain uses TRBV5-1 and TRBJ2-2; 8 nucleotides match TRBD1. The trim removed 5 bases at V and 6 bases at J, leaving 12 bases unmatched. Germline V CDR1 and CDR2: SGHRS, YFSETQ. The CDR3 runs 16 residues. The CDR3 DNA sequence: TGCGCCAGCAGTTCCGTGCAGGGGGCCGGTGCCGGGGAGCTGTTTTTT. Translation gives CASSSVQGAGAGELFF.

This clone was seen just once. The rearrangement links TRBV6-5 to TRBJ1-4; 7 bases line up with TRBD1. This CDR3 has 14 residues. Looked up from germline, CDR1 is MNHEY and CDR2 is SVGAGI. V lost 6 bases to trimming and J lost 7 bases; unmatched junction nucleotides: 8. The CDR3: CASRSPGQPEKLFF. The CDR3, as DNA: TGTGCCAGCAGATCTCCGGGACAGCCTGAAAAACTGTTTTTT.

This clone was detected a few times. This sequence joins TRBV10-2 and TRBJ2-7; unclear D gene. V shed 7 bases and J shed 0 bases, with 7 bases lying between them. The CDR3 is 12 amino acids. Germline V gene data show CDR1 as WSHSY and CDR2 as SAAADI. In DNA form, the CDR3 reads TGCGCCAGCAATGGCCCCTCCTACGAGCAGTACTTC. It translates to CASNGPSYEQYF.

This clone showed up just a few times. The genes are TRBV6-5 and TRBJ2-7; TRBD2 matches 10 bases. In germline, CDR1 is MNHEY, CDR2 SVGAGI. V shed 10 bases, J shed 2 bases, and the junction held 8 bases outside the gene matches. CDR3 size: 14 residues. Here the CDR3 DNA reads TGTGCCACCAAGCCTAGCGGGGGCCCCTACGAGCAGTACTTC. Its protein is CATKPSGGPYEQYF.

The chain couples TRBV9 to TRBJ1-1, with a possible D match to TRBD1 (5 bases). Germline V gives CDR1 SGDLS, CDR2 YYNGEE. Trimming shortened V by 4 bases and J by 4 bases, and 20 bases separated the two germline ends. CDR3 length: 16 residues. The CDR3 sequence: CASSPTGSGSVTEAFF. CDR3 coding DNA: TGTGCCAGCAGCCCCACCGGATCAGGGTCGGTCACTGAAGCTTTCTTT.

The chain links TRBV27 to TRBJ1-4, with D possibly TRBD1 on 5 matching bases. The CDR3 is 15 amino acids. Trimming shortened V by 6 bases and J by 4 bases, and 15 bases separated the two germline ends. The germline V gene has CDR1 MNHEY and CDR2 SMNVEV (reference sequence). The CDR3 region is CASSEKGHNNEKLFF. CDR3 coding DNA: TGTGCCAGCAGCGAAAAGGGGCATAATAATGAAAAACTGTTTTTT.

This clone turned up a few times. The chain is built from TRBV9 and TRBJ2-3; 12 nucleotides align to TRBD2. J lost 5 bases, V lost 4 bases, and 8 bases had no gene match. The CDR3 totals 16 residues. Germline V gives CDR1 SGDLS, CDR2 YYNGEE. In DNA form, the CDR3 reads TGTGCCAGCAGCCAGGGGCTAGCGGGGGGGAGAGATACGCAGTATTTT. Translation gives CASSQGLAGGRDTQYF.

Only a few counts were recorded for this clone. The gene calls are TRBV28 and TRBJ2-3, with TRBD2 matching 7 bases. The CDR3 is 16 residues long. Germline V gene data show CDR1 as MDHEN and CDR2 as SYDVKM. Germline trimming cut 5 bases from V and 0 bases from J; bases unmatched to any gene: 8. CDR3 DNA: TGTGCCAGCAGTAGGCTGAAGCGGGGAAGCACAGATACGCAGTATTTT. Protein sequence: CASSRLKRGSTDTQYF.

The chain is built from TRBV11-2 and TRBJ1-4; a possible D gene is TRBD1 (6 bases). This CDR3 contains 14 residues. Trimming took 8 bases from V and 6 from J, leaving 16 bases between them. Germline CDR1 SGHAT, CDR2 FQNNGV. The CDR3 nucleotides read TGTGCCAGCGAAGCGGGGGGCGCGGATGAAAAACTGTTTTTT. It codes for CASEAGGADEKLFF.

The chain's CDR3 is CASKAGTGHRNEQFF. The CDR3, as DNA: TGTGCCAGTAAAGCCGGGACAGGTCATCGGAATGAGCAGTTCTTC. V is TRBV19 and J is TRBJ2-1, with 8 bases identical to TRBD1. This CDR3 comprises 15 residues. V was pared by 7 bases and J by 7 bases, with 12 bases of the junction left unmatched. Germline CDR1 LNHDA, CDR2 SQIVND (reference sequence). Full variable domain (remainder filled in from reference TRBV19 and TRBJ2-1): DGGITQSPKYLFRKEGQNVTLSCEQNLNHDAMYWYRQDPGQGLRLIYYSQIVNDFQKGDIAEGYSVSREKKESFPLTVTSAQKNPTAFYLCASKAGTGHRNEQFFGPGTRLTVL.

This rearrangement joins TRBV19 to TRBJ2-7; D might be TRBD1 (6 bases). The germline CDR1 and CDR2 sequences are LNHDA and SQIVND (reference sequence). The ends were cut back, 5 bases at V and 5 bases at J, with 13 bases in the middle. The CDR3 contains 13 residues. The CDR3 spells CASSEGRGNEQYF. The CDR3 DNA reads TGTGCCAGTAGTGAGGGCAGGGGCAACGAGCAGTACTTC.

V is TRBV7-9 and J is TRBJ2-1; 8 bases map to TRBD1. Germline V gene sequence: CDR1 SEHNR, CDR2 FQNEAQ (reference sequence). This CDR3 has 14 amino acids. The V gene end was trimmed by 7 bases and the J gene end by 4 bases; junction bases not matched to a gene: 6. The CDR3, as DNA: TGTGCCAGCAACTCAGGGGGCGCGTACAATGAGCAGTTCTTC. Translation gives CASNSGGAYNEQFF.

The chain uses TRBV6-5 and TRBJ2-1, with 9 bases matching TRBD1. Trimming took 6 bases from V and 6 from J; bases not matched to a gene: 6. CDR3 length: 14 residues. Germline V gene sequence: CDR1 MNHEY, CDR2 SVGAGI. For the CDR3, the DNA is TGTGCCAGCAGCCCGCTGACAGGGGGCAATGAGCAGTTCTTC. Protein sequence: CASSPLTGGNEQFF.